The text below deals with one T cell receptor (beta chain). The antigen is unknown. These data belong to a study of vaccination and CD4 T cells after COVID-19. About the study: Participants, all vaccine recipients, received two doses of either BNT162b2 or mRNA-1273.

Once obtained from cultured CD4+ T cells, the DNA was sequenced using the Oncomine TCR Beta short-read assay. Genomic DNA was taken out of cultured CD4+ T cells by extraction. TCRdb re-derived calls from the PCR reads in MiXCR, one entry per CDR3 protein. The table lists approximately 19,000 distinct CDR3 sequences, about 56% of them singletons. Germline CDR1 and CDR2: SNHLY and FYNNEI. The CDR3 spans 14 residues. V lost 4 bases and J 0 bases, leaving 8 bases between the germline ends. This sample's treatment: 10-day PBMC culture with coronavirus spike peptide pools or control peptides (ViraFEST assay). Cultures used some 2 million PBMCs per well, around 11 IU/ml IL-2 and about 10 ug/ml peptides.

The TCR originated in a human donor who had recovered from COVID-19. Sequencing used CD4+ T cells from blood, cultured in vitro, obtained before SARS-CoV-2 vaccination. This sequence joins TRBV2 and TRBJ2-3; D unresolved. The chain's CDR3 is CASSVWISTDTQYF. In DNA, the CDR3 is TGTGCCAGCAGTGTTTGGATTAGCACAGATACGCAGTATTTT.